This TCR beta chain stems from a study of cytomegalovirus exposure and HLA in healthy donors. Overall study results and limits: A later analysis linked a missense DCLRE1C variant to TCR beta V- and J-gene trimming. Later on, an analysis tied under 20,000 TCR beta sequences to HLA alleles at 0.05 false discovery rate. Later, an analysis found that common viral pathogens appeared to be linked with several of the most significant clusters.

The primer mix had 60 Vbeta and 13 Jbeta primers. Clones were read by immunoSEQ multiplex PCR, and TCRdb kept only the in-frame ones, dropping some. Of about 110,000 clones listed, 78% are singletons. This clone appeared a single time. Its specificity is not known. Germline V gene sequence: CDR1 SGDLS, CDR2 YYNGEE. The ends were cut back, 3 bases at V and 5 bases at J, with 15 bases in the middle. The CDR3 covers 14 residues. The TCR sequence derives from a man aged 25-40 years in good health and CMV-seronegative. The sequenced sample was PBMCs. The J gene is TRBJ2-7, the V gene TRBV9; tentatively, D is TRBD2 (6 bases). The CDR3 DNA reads TGTGCCAGCAGCGCCGACCCCGGAGGGGACGAGCAGTACTTC. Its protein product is CASSADPGGDEQYF.